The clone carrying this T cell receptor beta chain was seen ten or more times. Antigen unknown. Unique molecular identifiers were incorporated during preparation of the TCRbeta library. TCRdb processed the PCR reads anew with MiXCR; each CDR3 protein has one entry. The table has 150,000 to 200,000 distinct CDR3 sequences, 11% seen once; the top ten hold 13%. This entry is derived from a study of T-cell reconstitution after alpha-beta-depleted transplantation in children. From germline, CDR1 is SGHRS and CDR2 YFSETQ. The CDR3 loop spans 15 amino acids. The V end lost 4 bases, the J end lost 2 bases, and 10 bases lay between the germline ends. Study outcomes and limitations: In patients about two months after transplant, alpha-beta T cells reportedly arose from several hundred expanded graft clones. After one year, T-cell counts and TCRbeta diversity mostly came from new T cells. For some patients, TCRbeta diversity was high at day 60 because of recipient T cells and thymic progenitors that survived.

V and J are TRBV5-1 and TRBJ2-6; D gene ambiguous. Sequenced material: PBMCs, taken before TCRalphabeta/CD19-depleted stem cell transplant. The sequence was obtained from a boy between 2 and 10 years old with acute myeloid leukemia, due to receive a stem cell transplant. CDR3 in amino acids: CASSVGFAGANVLTF. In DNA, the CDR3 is TGCGCCAGCAGCGTGGGCTTCGCTGGGGCCAACGTCCTGACTTTC.